This is a list of T cell receptor beta chains from one sample in a study of T-cell memory formation after mild COVID-19. TCRdb fed the 5' RACE reads into MiXCR, producing one record per CDR3 protein. Of around 430,000 distinct CDR3 sequences in the sample, 15% to 20% were seen once. The specimen was PBMCs or a T cell subset sorted from them (not recorded which). These TCRs come from a man aged 18-30 years who had mild COVID-19 (a few samples of this study predate the infection). Cell type and time point are not known. Each CDR3 is given without its conserved first and last residue. For some rows the clone size is stated as once, few or many, or as a class when expanded; others skip it.

j_call | v_call | clone_size | cdr3_aa
TRBJ1-6 | TRBV3-1 | few | ASQAANSPLH
TRBJ2-1 | TRBV12-3/TRBV12-4 | . | ASTALNNEQF
TRBJ1-1 | TRBV4-1 | few | ASSPTGRIRMNTEAF
TRBJ2-7 | TRBV5-1 | . | ASSLATSSHEQY
TRBJ1-6 | TRBV20-1 | . | SARRSGINSPLH
TRBJ2-3 | TRBV10-3 | many | ATLGASTDTQY
TRBJ1-1 | TRBV12-3/TRBV12-4 | few | ASRASGTPEAF
TRBJ2-1 | TRBV7-8 | . | ASSLGGVGGLNEQF
TRBJ1-1 | TRBV25-1 | few | ASSEWAGAQSTEAF
TRBJ2-7 | TRBV5-1 | . | ASSLRVAYEQY
TRBJ1-4 | TRBV6-6 | few | ASRARDNGEKLF
TRBJ2-3 | TRBV4-1 | . | ASSQDGRTGTSTDTQY
TRBJ2-5 | TRBV7-8 | . | ASSDLWSRYQETQY
TRBJ1-5 | TRBV6-1 | few | ASRLQGYSNQPQH
TRBJ2-3 | TRBV4-1 | . | ASSQTGVLTDTQY
TRBJ2-5 | TRBV20-1 | few | SARGVGRLGETQY
TRBJ1-2 | TRBV7-2 | few | ASSLVSLGYT
TRBJ1-6 | TRBV2 | few | ASSEARRDDSPLH
TRBJ2-7 | TRBV5-4 | . | ASSFWGAEQY
TRBJ1-6 | TRBV7-2 | many | ASSLEGSNSPLH
TRBJ2-1 | TRBV29-1 | few | SVDAGGGWNEQF
TRBJ2-7 | TRBV20-1 | . | SAWDRVDSYEQY
TRBJ1-6 | TRBV6-6 | few | ASRDRASRGPDSPLH
TRBJ2-5 | TRBV18 | few | ASSPYTSGQETQY
TRBJ2-1 | TRBV2 | . | ASTLRGGNLLNEQF
TRBJ2-2 | TRBV7-2 | few | ASSLGPGVVAGELF
TRBJ2-3 | TRBV6-4 | many | ASSGQINSDTQY
TRBJ2-3 | TRBV20-1 | . | SADDRTPTDTQY
TRBJ2-1 | TRBV4-3 | few | ASSQGDGYNEQF
TRBJ2-5 | TRBV29-1 | few | SADRTGEETQY
TRBJ2-3 | TRBV4-1 | few | ASSLDRQGYTQY
TRBJ2-1 | TRBV7-2 | many | ASSPGQWWDRNEQF
TRBJ2-1 | TRBV29-1 | . | SVVSTNYNEQF
TRBJ1-1 | TRBV7-2 | . | ASSIAKASGSARDTEAF
TRBJ2-7 | TRBV4-3 | few | ASSQDSGTAYEQY
TRBJ2-1 | TRBV20-1 | . | SALGRGGGFYNEQF
TRBJ1-2 | TRBV9 | . | ASSALGDNGYT
TRBJ1-1 | TRBV6-2/TRBV6-3 | . | ASSPWTRNTEAF
TRBJ1-3 | TRBV7-9 | many | ASSLNTGNTIY
TRBJ1-2 | TRBV6-2/TRBV6-3 | few | ASRRTGEDGYT
TRBJ2-1 | TRBV29-1 | . | STRDGEQF
TRBJ2-5 | TRBV20-1 | few | SGQRGETQY
TRBJ2-2 | TRBV7-2 | few | ASSQFLKRDSTGELF
TRBJ2-5 | TRBV9 | . | ASSYKGRGRETQY
TRBJ1-1 | TRBV7-2 | . | ASSHHQGIGTEAF
TRBJ2-1 | TRBV3-1 | few | ASSQGSGGPSPGEQF
TRBJ2-5 | TRBV3-1 | . | ASSQDRGGTQY
TRBJ2-3 | TRBV5-1 | . | ASSLYGGATDTQY
TRBJ1-1 | TRBV15 | few | ATSRDHAGPNTEAF
TRBJ2-7 | TRBV20-1 | few | SAQGQSSYEQY
TRBJ1-4 | TRBV7-9 | few | ASSLAGTGPEKLF
TRBJ1-5 | TRBV7-8 | . | ASSLARVNQPQH
TRBJ2-1 | TRBV7-3 | . | ASSLLTSRNEQF